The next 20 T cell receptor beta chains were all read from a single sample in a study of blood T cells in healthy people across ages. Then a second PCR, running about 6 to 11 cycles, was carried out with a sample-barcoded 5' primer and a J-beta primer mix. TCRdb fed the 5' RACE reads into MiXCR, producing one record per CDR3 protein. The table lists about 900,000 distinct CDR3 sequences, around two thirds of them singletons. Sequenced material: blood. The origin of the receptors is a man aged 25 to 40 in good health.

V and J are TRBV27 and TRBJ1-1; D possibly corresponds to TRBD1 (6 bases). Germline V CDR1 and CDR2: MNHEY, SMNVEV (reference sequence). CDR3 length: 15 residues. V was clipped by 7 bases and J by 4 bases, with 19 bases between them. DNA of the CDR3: TGTGCCAGCATCCCTTCGGGACACCTTTTCACTGAAGCTTTCTTT. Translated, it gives CASIPSGHLFTEAFF.

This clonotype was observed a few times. CDR3 protein: CASRRPGLSSSYEQYF. In DNA form, the CDR3 reads TGTGCCAGCAGACGCCCCGGACTGTCCTCATCCTACGAGCAGTACTTC. The rearrangement links TRBV6-2 or TRBV6-3 to TRBJ2-7, with a tentative D call TRBD2 (5 bases). Trimming pared 6 bases from V and 1 base from J, leaving 19 bases between. CDR3 size: 16 residues. Germline CDR1 is MNHEY and CDR2 is SVGEGT.

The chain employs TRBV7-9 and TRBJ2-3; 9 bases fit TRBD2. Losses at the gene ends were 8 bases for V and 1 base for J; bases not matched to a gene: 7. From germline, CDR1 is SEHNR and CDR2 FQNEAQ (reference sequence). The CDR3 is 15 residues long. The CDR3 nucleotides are TGTGCCAGCGAGGCTAGCGGGGCTCGCACAGATACGCAGTATTTT. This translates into CASEASGARTDTQYF. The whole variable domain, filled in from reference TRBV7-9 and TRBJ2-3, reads DTGVSQNPRHKITKRGQNVTFRCDPISEHNRLYWYRQTLGQGPEFLTYFQNEAQLEKSRLLSDRFSAERPKGSFSTLEIQRTEQGDSAMYLCASEASGARTDTQYFGPGTRLTVL.

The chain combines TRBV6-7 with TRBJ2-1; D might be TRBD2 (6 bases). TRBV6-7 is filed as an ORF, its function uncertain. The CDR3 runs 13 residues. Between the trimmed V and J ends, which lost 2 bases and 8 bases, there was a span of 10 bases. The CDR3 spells CASSYAPGDEQFF. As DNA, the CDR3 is TGTGCCAGCAGTTACGCACCGGGGGATGAGCAGTTCTTC.

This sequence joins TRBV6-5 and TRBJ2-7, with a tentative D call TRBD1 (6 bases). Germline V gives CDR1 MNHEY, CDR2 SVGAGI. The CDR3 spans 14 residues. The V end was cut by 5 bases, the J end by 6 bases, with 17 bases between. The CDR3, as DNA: TGTGCCAGCAGTAACCCCCAGGGGCTTGGCGAGCAGTACTTC. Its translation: CASSNPQGLGEQYF.

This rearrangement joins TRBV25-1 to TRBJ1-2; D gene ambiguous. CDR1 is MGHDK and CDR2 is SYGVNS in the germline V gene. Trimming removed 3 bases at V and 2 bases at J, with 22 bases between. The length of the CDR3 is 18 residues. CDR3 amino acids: CASSEPHLPYGGNYGYTF. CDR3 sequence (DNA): TGTGCCAGCAGTGAGCCCCATTTGCCCTACGGAGGGAACTATGGCTACACCTTC.

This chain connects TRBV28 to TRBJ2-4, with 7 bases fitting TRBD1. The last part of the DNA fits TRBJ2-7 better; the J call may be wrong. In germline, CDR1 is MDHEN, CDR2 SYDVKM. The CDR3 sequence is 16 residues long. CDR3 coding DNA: TGTGCCAGCAGTTTAGATGGCAGGGGGACCCCCTACGAGCAGTACTTC. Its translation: CASSLDGRGTPYEQYF.

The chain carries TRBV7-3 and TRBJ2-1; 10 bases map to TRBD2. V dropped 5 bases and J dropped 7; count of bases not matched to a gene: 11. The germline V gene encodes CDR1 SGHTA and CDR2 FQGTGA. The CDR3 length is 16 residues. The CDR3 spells CASSVSSGGTWNEQFF. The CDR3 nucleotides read TGTGCCAGCAGCGTATCTAGCGGGGGTACCTGGAATGAGCAGTTCTTC.

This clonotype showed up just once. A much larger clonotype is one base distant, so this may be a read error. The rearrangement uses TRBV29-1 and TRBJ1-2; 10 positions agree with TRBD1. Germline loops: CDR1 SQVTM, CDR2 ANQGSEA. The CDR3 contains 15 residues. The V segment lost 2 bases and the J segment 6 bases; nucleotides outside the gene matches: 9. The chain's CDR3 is CSVEWEGQGTDGYTF. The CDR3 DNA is TGCAGCGTTGAATGGGAGGGACAGGGGACCGATGGCTACACCTTC. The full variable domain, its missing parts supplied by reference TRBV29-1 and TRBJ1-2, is SAVISQKPSRDICQRGTSLTIQCQVDSQVTMMFWYRQQPGQSLTLIATANQGSEATYESGFVIDKFPISRPNLTFSTLTVSNMSPEDSSIYLCSVEWEGQGTDGYTFGSGTRLTVV.

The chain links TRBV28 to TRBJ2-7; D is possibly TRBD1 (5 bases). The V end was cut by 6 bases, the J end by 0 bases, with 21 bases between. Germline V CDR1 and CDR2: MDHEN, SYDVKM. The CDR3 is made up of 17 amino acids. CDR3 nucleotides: TGTGCCAGCAGCCTCGATGGACCAGGGCAAAACTCCTACGAGCAGTACTTC. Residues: CASSLDGPGQNSYEQYF.

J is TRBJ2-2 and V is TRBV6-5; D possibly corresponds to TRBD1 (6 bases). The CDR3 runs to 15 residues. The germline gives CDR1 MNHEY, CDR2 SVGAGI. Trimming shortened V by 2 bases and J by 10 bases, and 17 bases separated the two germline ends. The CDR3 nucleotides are TGTGCCAGCAGTTACCTTGGGGGCTCCGTAGCGGAGCTGTTTTTT. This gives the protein CASSYLGGSVAELFF.

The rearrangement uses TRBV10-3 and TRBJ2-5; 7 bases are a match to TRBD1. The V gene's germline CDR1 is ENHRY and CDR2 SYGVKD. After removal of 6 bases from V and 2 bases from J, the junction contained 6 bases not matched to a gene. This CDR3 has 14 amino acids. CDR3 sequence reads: CAIRSPGQQETQYF. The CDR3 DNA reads TGTGCCATCAGAAGCCCGGGACAGCAAGAGACCCAGTACTTC.

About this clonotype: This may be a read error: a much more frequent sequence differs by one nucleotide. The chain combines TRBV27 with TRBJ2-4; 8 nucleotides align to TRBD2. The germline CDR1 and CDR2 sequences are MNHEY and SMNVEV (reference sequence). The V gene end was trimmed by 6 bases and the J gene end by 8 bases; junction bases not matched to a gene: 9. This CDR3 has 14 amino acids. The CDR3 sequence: CASSRRGGMDIQYF. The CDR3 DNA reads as TGTGCCAGCAGCCGACGCGGGGGGATGGACATTCAGTACTTC.

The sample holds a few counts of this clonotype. DNA for the CDR3: TGTGCCAGCAGCCGTACAGGGAGCAATCAGCCCCAGCATTTT. This translates into CASSRTGSNQPQHF. The chain recombines TRBV27 with TRBJ1-5; tentatively, D is TRBD1 (6 bases). Between the trimmed V and J ends, which lost 6 bases and 1 base, there was a span of 10 bases. The CDR3 covers 14 residues. Germline CDR1 and CDR2: MNHEY and SMNVEV (reference sequence).

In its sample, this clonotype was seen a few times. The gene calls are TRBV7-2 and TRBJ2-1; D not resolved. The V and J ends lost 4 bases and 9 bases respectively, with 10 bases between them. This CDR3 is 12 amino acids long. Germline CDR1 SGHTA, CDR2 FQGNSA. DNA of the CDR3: TGTGCCAGCAGCTCCGGGTTTGGTGAGCAGTTCTTC. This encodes CASSSGFGEQFF.

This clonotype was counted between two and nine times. DNA for the CDR3: TGCACCCCAGGGGGAGCTAACTATGGCTACACCTTC. Translating it yields CTPGGANYGYTF. The chain carries TRBV20-1 and TRBJ1-2; TRBD1 agrees at 7 bases. Germline assignment: CDR1 DFQATT and CDR2 SNEGSKA (reference sequence). The CDR3 spans 12 residues.

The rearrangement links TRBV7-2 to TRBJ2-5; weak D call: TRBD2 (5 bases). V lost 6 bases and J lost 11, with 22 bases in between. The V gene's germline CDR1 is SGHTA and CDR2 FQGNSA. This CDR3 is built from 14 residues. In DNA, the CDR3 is TGTGCCAGCAGTTTTGCCCTGGGTACCGGGGAGCAGTACTTC. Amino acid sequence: CASSFALGTGEQYF.

This CDR3 reads CASSAMPYSNQPQHF. In nucleotides, the CDR3 is TGTGCCAGCAGTGCGATGCCTTATAGCAATCAGCCCCAGCATTTT. The chain uses TRBV2 and TRBJ1-5, with D uncertain. The V gene lost 4 bases and the J gene lost 0 bases, with 10 bases spanning the gap. The CDR3 loop spans 15 amino acids. Germline V CDR1 and CDR2: SNHLY, FYNNEI.

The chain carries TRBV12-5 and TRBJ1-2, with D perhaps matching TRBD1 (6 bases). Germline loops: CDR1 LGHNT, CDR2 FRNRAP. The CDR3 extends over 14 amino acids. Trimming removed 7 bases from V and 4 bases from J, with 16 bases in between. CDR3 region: CASATASGAYGYTF. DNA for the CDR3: TGTGCTAGTGCAACAGCCTCGGGGGCCTATGGCTACACCTTC.

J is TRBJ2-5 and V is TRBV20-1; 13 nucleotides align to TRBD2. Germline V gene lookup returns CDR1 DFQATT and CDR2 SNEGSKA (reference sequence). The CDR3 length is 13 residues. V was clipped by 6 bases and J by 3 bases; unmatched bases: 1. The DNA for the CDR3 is TGCAGTGCCGGGACTAGCGGGAAAGAGACCCAGTACTTC. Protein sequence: CSAGTSGKETQYF.